This record covers a single TCR beta chain. The antigen it recognizes is unknown. No much larger clone exists at a distance of one base, and base qualities are not known. Reading from cysteine to phenylalanine, the CDR3 counts 17 amino acids. The entry retains the CDR3 DNA only, 51 bases that are in frame from base 1. The germline V gene encodes CDR1 DFQATT and CDR2 SNEGSKA (reference sequence). Clipping removes 0 bases from V and 3 bases from J, with 10 as the unmatched junction base count. This sample was included in a study of identical twins (dated by TCRdb to the mid-2010s). Turning to the overall study: The study deep-sequenced TCR alpha and beta repertoires from monozygotic twins, unrelated adults of various ages and cord blood to test whether fetal clonotypes persist. Replicate twin experiments were performed at different times using different library preparation protocols to rule out contamination.

Broader findings and caveats from the paper: Because the same donors could not be followed over many years, conclusions were based on cross-sectional statistical analysis. A weaker excess of twin sharing was found in beta out-of-frame sequences because the signal-to-noise ratio was lowered by fewer shared sequences. Invariant T cells such as MAIT and iNKT could partly confound zero-insertion analyses, although diverse VJ usage argued against such confounding for most clonotypes. Abundant cord blood beta clonotypes carried fewer insertions; young adult naive repertoires showed a weaker similar trend, while memory repertoires showed none. Out-of-frame TCR alpha sharing in monozygotic twins was systematically underestimated by recombination models, whereas sharing between unrelated individuals was in agreement with the recombination models. Compared with coincidental sharing between unrelated individuals, out-of-frame TCR alpha sequences shared between twins had an excess of sequences with low generation probability.

All donors were healthy Caucasians. Three pairs of female monozygotic twins, all aged about 18 to 30 years, were included in the twin cohort. CD4+ and CD8+ T cell populations were isolated with positive isolation kits from Invitrogen. Library construction relied on 5' RACE. Sequencing instrument: Illumina HiSeq 2000. Template switching introduced a universal primer binding site; the final cDNA contained a unique molecular identifier, enabling accurate counting of TCR cDNA molecules. First-strand cDNA for TCR alpha and beta chains was synthesized from specific primers in the conserved constant-segment region. To control for contamination, every cDNA library was double barcoded, receiving both a SMART-Mk sample barcode and Illumina barcodes. Two successive PCR steps introduced TruSeq adapter sequences along with Illumina sample barcodes. TCR alpha and beta cDNA libraries were sequenced on the Illumina HiSeq platform with custom primers. The paper's data handling went like this. Raw reads were processed with MiGEC to extract unique molecular identifiers, and MiXCR was used to determine CDR3 positions. Recombination models were inferred per individual with the repgenHMM and IGoR tools using an EM algorithm. Shared clonotype analysis was performed with the tcR package in R, normalizing sharing by the product of cloneset sizes. To study raw recombination without the effects of thymic and clonal selection, out-of-frame nonproductive sequences were analyzed. The public reads were run again by TCRdb, first through fastp at Q25 and then through MiXCR, and only productive beta chains were kept. Rows merge per CDR3 protein into single entries with the most common DNA and genes. These V and J calls originate from TCRdb's pipeline instead of the authors' own analysis. In this sample the table shows hundreds of thousands of distinct CDR3 sequences, roughly 7.5% of which occur a single time. The top ten clones comprise more than 5% of the sample.

This same sample was also taken into another study, of yellow fever vaccine responses in identical twins. The second study's authors report: The authors reported that the T cell response to vaccination in identical twins appeared partly convergent and partly personalized. Focusing on identical twins, the study followed the T cell clones that responded to the vaccine, and did so with precision.

The sequencing sample was made of CD8+ T cells sorted from blood. The chain is encoded by TRBV20-1 joined to TRBJ2-7; the junction holds 11 bases that match TRBD2. This receptor was identified in a young woman in good health. The CDR3 amino acid sequence is: CSARDPLTSGRSYEQYF. The DNA sequence reads TGCAGTGCTAGAGACCCCCTCACTAGCGGGAGAAGCTACGAGCAGTACTTC.